Listed here are 18 T cell receptor beta chains from one sample, sequenced in a study of T cell responses to AZD1222 COVID-19 vaccine. The data were produced by immunoSEQ multiplex PCR, yet TCRdb's version contains in-frame clones alone and is incomplete. The data show about 140,000 clones, with around nine tenths seen just once and approximately 5.4% held by the top ten. The source material was peripheral blood, sampled on day 0 of AZD1222 vaccination. These receptors originate from an adult in good health.

The chain combines TRBV28 with TRBJ2-2; 9 nucleotides line up with TRBD1. Germline CDR1 reads MDHEN; CDR2 reads SYDVKM. CDR3 length equals 15 residues. J was trimmed by 5 bases and V by 2 bases; bases with no gene match: 3. The CDR3: CASSLSGTGTGELFF. In DNA form, the CDR3 reads TGTGCCAGCAGTTTAAGCGGGACAGGGACCGGGGAGCTGTTTTTT.

The V gene is TRBV6-1, the J gene TRBJ1-2, with D perhaps matching TRBD1 (6 bases). Germline loops: CDR1 MNHNS, CDR2 SASEGT. With 3 bases removed from V and 3 bases from J, the gap between germline ends came to 14 bases. This CDR3 comprises 15 residues. The CDR3 here is CASSDSGALDYGYTF. For the CDR3, the DNA is TGTGCCAGCAGTGATTCAGGGGCCCTGGACTATGGCTACACCTTC.

This clone was detected only once. The gene calls are TRBV28 and TRBJ2-7; perhaps TRBD1 as D (5 bases). Trimming removed 3 bases from V and 0 bases from J, with 9 bases in between. Germline V gene sequence: CDR1 MDHEN, CDR2 SYDVKM. The CDR3 consists of 14 residues. In DNA form, the CDR3 reads TGTGCCAGCAGTTTTTCAGGGTCCTCCTACGAGCAGTACTTC. Translating gives CASSFSGSSYEQYF.

This chain joins TRBV6-5 and TRBJ1-2; 8 bases match TRBD1. Looked up from germline, CDR1 is MNHEY and CDR2 is SVGAGI. V gave up 6 bases and J gave up 5 bases; unmatched junction bases: 8. This CDR3 is built from 14 residues. The CDR3, as DNA: TGTGCCAGCAGAACTTCCACAGGGGGTTATGGCTACACCTTC. This sequence encodes CASRTSTGGYGYTF.

The chain employs TRBV6-5 and TRBJ2-7; the match to TRBD1 covers 7 bases. Germline V gives CDR1 MNHEY, CDR2 SVGAGI. The V gene end was trimmed by 6 bases and the J gene end by 1 base; junction bases not matched to a gene: 9. This CDR3 is built from 15 residues. This CDR3 is CASRPDRDPSYEQYF. CDR3 sequence (DNA): TGTGCCAGCAGACCTGACAGGGACCCGTCCTACGAGCAGTACTTC.

This chain joins TRBV28 and TRBJ2-7, with TRBD1 matching over 8 bases. The CDR3 is 15 residues long. Per germline, CDR1 MDHEN and CDR2 SYDVKM. Trimming took 5 bases from V and 0 from J; bases not matched to a gene: 6. The CDR3 protein is CASSPWTGSSYEQYF. CDR3 coding DNA: TGTGCCAGCAGTCCATGGACAGGGAGCTCCTACGAGCAGTACTTC.

The chain is built from TRBV18 and TRBJ2-7; 10 nucleotides line up with TRBD1. The germline V gene encodes CDR1 KGHSH and CDR2 LQKENI. The ends lost 4 bases at V and 1 base at J; junction bases unmatched: 7. The CDR3 is 16 amino acids. The CDR3 DNA follows: TGTGCCAGCTCACGGGGACAGGGGACCGGGTCCTACGAGCAGTACTTC. Its protein is CASSRGQGTGSYEQYF.

This chain connects TRBV9 to TRBJ2-3; the D call may be TRBD1 or TRBD2 (6 bases each). V was pared by 6 bases and J by 4 bases, with 18 bases between. CDR3 length: 15 residues. Germline V gene data show CDR1 as SGDLS and CDR2 as YYNGEE. CDR3 DNA: TGTGCCAGCATGGATGGGGGGCTGGGTCCAGATACGCAGTATTTT. Encoded protein: CASMDGGLGPDTQYF.

The chain links TRBV15 to TRBJ2-7, with a possible D match to TRBD1 (6 bases). The length of the CDR3 is 13 residues. The V and J ends lost 3 bases and 7 bases respectively, with 13 bases between them. The germline gives CDR1 LNHNV, CDR2 YYDKDF (reference sequence). The CDR3 is CATSRDSSREQYF. CDR3 DNA sequence: TGTGCCACCAGCAGGGACAGTTCTAGAGAGCAGTACTTC.

This clone was found a few times. V and J are TRBV5-1 and TRBJ2-1, with 7 bases aligning to TRBD1. Germline CDR1 SGHRS, CDR2 YFSETQ. This CDR3 spans 13 amino acids. With 3 bases clipped from V and 3 bases from J, the junction kept 0 bases outside the gene matches. CDR3 sequence: CASSWDSYNEQFF. DNA of the CDR3: TGCGCCAGCAGCTGGGACAGCTACAATGAGCAGTTCTTC.

This sequence joins TRBV5-4 and TRBJ1-3, with TRBD1 as a possible D gene (5 bases). Trimming took 1 base from V and 0 from J, leaving 14 bases between them. Germline V gives CDR1 SGHNT, CDR2 YYREEE (reference sequence). The length of the CDR3 is 17 residues. The CDR3 protein is CASSLSGGWNSGNTIYF. The DNA of the CDR3 is TGTGCCAGCAGCTTGTCTGGGGGTTGGAACTCTGGAAACACCATATATTTT.

V gene TRBV12-3 or TRBV12-4 combines with J gene TRBJ1-4, with D unclear. This CDR3 has 13 amino acids. V gave up 6 bases and J gave up 8 bases, with 13 bases separating them. CDR3 DNA sequence: TGTGCCAGCAGCAACTTAAATTCGGAAAAACTGTTTTTT. Its protein is CASSNLNSEKLFF.

V is TRBV11-2 and J is TRBJ1-3; D is possibly TRBD1 (6 bases). CDR1 and CDR2 (germline): SGHAT, FQNNGV. Trimming cost V 3 bases and J 2 bases, with 11 bases left between them. The CDR3 totals 15 residues. The CDR3 sequence is CASSFTGYTGNTIYF. DNA for the CDR3: TGTGCCAGCAGCTTTACAGGGTACACTGGAAACACCATATATTTT.

This clone was seen only a few times. The V and J genes are TRBV4-1 and TRBJ2-7; 12 bases fit TRBD2. After removal of 1 base from V and 0 bases from J, the junction contained 7 bases not matched to a gene. The germline V gene encodes CDR1 MGHRA and CDR2 YSYEKL. This CDR3 contains 18 residues. CDR3 sequence reads: CASSQGRLAGVSSYEQYF. The DNA for the CDR3 is TGCGCCAGCAGCCAAGGCCGACTAGCGGGGGTAAGCTCCTACGAGCAGTACTTC.

V and J are TRBV27 and TRBJ1-6; possible D gene TRBD1, 5 bases. Trimming took off 8 bases at V and 6 bases at J, with 14 bases between the two ends. The CDR3 spans 14 residues. The germline CDR1 and CDR2 sequences are MNHEY and SMNVEV (reference sequence). The CDR3 DNA sequence: TGTGCCAGCCGGGACTCGAGGGGTAATTCACCCCTCCACTTT. This translates into CASRDSRGNSPLHF.

The CDR3 spells CASSYPDRVFGYTF. CDR3 in DNA: TGTGCCAGCAGTTACCCGGACAGGGTCTTTGGCTACACCTTC. The chain joins TRBV6-6 to TRBJ1-2, with TRBD1 matching 8 bases. This CDR3 has 14 amino acids. With 2 bases clipped from V and 7 bases from J, the junction kept 6 bases outside the gene matches. Looked up from germline, CDR1 is MNHNY and CDR2 is SVGAGI (reference sequence).

In regard to this clone: Germline is not matched at one junction end, which may reflect a read error. This chain joins TRBV12-3 or TRBV12-4 and TRBJ1-1, with D possibly matching TRBD1 (5 bases). The CDR3 has 13 residues. CDR3 sequence (DNA): TGTGCCAGCAGTGACACAGGTTACACTGAAGTTTTCTTT. It translates to CASSDTGYTEVFF.

The count of this clone is one. The rearrangement uses TRBV5-1 and TRBJ1-2, with 11 nucleotides matching TRBD1. The CDR3 is made up of 15 amino acids. Germline V gene data show CDR1 as SGHRS and CDR2 as YFSETQ. Trimming cost V 1 base and J 9 bases; bases outside gene matches: 8. Written as DNA, the CDR3 is TGCGCCAGCAGCTTGCGGTCGGGACAGGGGGGAAGCTACACCTTC. Translated: CASSLRSGQGGSYTF.